Listed here are 15 T cell receptor beta chains from one sample, sequenced in a study of blood T cell repertoires in COVID-19. Measured with immunoSEQ multiplex PCR; TCRdb has only the in-frame clones, and not every one. The data contain 150,000 to 200,000 clones, around 84% of them singletons. Sequencing input: peripheral blood. These receptors all come from a woman aged 45-60 years with COVID-19, enrolled during active disease.

This CDR3 reads CASSAGQGDYGYTF. CDR3 bases: TGTGCCAGCAGCGCCGGACAAGGGGACTATGGCTACACCTTC. The gene calls are TRBV27 and TRBJ1-2; D perhaps matches TRBD1 (5 bases). Trimming removed 6 bases from V and 3 bases from J, with 14 bases in between. Germline CDR1 reads MNHEY; CDR2 reads SMNVEV (reference sequence). The CDR3 has 14 residues.

The chain has TRBV2 and TRBJ2-7, with D perhaps matching TRBD1 (6 bases). CDR1 is SNHLY and CDR2 is FYNNEI in the germline V gene. The V end lost 5 bases, the J end lost 4 bases, and 21 bases lay between the germline ends. The CDR3 contains 16 residues. As DNA, the CDR3 is TGTGCCAGCAGTCCCGACAGGTTTTCGGCCTTTTACGAGCAGTACTTC. It translates to CASSPDRFSAFYEQYF.

This clone was seen a single time. This chain joins TRBV7-9 and TRBJ1-4, with 8 bases lining up with TRBD1. J lost 8 bases, V lost 1 base, and 3 bases had no gene match. Germline V gene lookup returns CDR1 SEHNR and CDR2 FQNEAQ (reference sequence). CDR3 length equals 14 residues. The CDR3 loop is CASSLENRGEKLFF. The CDR3 region has the DNA TGTGCCAGCAGCTTAGAGAACAGGGGGGAAAAACTGTTTTTT.

V is TRBV28 and J is TRBJ2-7, with TRBD2 matching over 10 bases. Germline loops: CDR1 MDHEN, CDR2 SYDVKM. This CDR3 is 16 amino acids long. After removal of 5 bases from V and 0 bases from J, the junction contained 7 bases not matched to a gene. This CDR3 reads CASSTSPSGGSYEQYF. The CDR3 DNA reads as TGTGCCAGCAGTACTAGCCCTAGCGGGGGCTCCTACGAGCAGTACTTC.

The chain combines TRBV6-5 with TRBJ2-7; maybe TRBD1 (6 bases). The CDR3 is 12 amino acids. From germline, CDR1 is MNHEY and CDR2 SVGAGI. V lost 8 bases to trimming and J lost 11 bases, with 19 bases between them. CDR3 DNA sequence: TGTGCCAGCGAGACAGGTCCTCCTCAGAAGTACTTC. Translation gives CASETGPPQKYF.

The chain couples TRBV7-2 to TRBJ1-2, with D tentatively TRBD1 (6 bases). This CDR3 has 14 amino acids. V shed 1 base and J shed 2 bases, with 8 bases lying between them. CDR1 is SGHTA and CDR2 is FQGNSA in the germline V gene. DNA of the CDR3: TGTGCCAGCAGCTTAGACAGGGCCAACTATGGCTACACCTTC. This gives the protein CASSLDRANYGYTF.

The chain employs TRBV14 and TRBJ2-5; a possible D gene is TRBD2 (6 bases). The CDR3 is 16 amino acids. The germline V gene encodes CDR1 SGHDN and CDR2 FVKESK. V was pared by 0 bases and J by 1 base, with 12 bases between. This chain's CDR3 is CASSQEWGDLQETQYF. The DNA for the CDR3 is TGTGCCAGCAGCCAAGAATGGGGGGACCTCCAAGAGACCCAGTACTTC.

V and J are TRBV3-1 (or the pseudogene TRBV3-2) and TRBJ2-7; 9 positions agree with TRBD1. This CDR3 contains 17 residues. The germline CDR1 and CDR2 sequences are LGHDT and YNNKEL (reference sequence). V lost 2 bases and J lost 1; bases outside the gene matches: 9. In DNA, the CDR3 is TGTGCCAGCAGCCAATCCGGGACAGGGATTCGATCCTACGAGCAGTACTTC. It translates to CASSQSGTGIRSYEQYF.

A few counts support this clone. The V gene is TRBV7-2, the J gene TRBJ1-5, with no clear D. Germline V gene lookup returns CDR1 SGHTA and CDR2 FQGNSA. Trimming took off 2 bases at V and 7 bases at J, with 9 bases between the two ends. This CDR3 is built from 13 residues. CDR3 protein: CASSLFTGQPQHF. The CDR3 DNA reads TGTGCCAGCAGCTTATTCACCGGGCAGCCCCAGCATTTT.

Here the CDR3 reads CASSLALAGGPDTQYF. CDR3 bases: TGTGCCAGCAGCTTAGCACTAGCGGGGGGGCCGGATACGCAGTATTTT. This chain uses TRBV7-6 with TRBJ2-3, with TRBD2 matching over 13 bases. CDR1 and CDR2 (germline): SGHVS, FNYEAQ. The CDR3 runs to 16 residues. V dropped 0 bases and J dropped 6; count of bases not matched to a gene: 3.

This clone was seen just once. This sequence joins TRBV24-1 and TRBJ1-5; 9 bases line up with TRBD1. The ends lost 4 bases at V and 8 bases at J; junction bases unmatched: 8. The CDR3 loop spans 15 amino acids. CDR1 and CDR2 (germline): KGHDR, SFDVKD. The DNA for the CDR3 is TGTGCCACCAGTGACCCGGGACAGGGCTTGGAGCCCCAGCATTTT. As protein: CATSDPGQGLEPQHF.

The J gene is TRBJ1-1, the V gene TRBV11-2; D call uncertain. This CDR3 spans 15 amino acids. CDR1 SGHAT and CDR2 FQNNGV come from the germline V gene. Trimming took off 2 bases at V and 0 bases at J, with 10 bases between the two ends. The CDR3 is CASSLLTGLNTEAFF. CDR3 nucleotides: TGTGCCAGCAGCTTATTGACGGGATTGAACACTGAAGCTTTCTTT.

The rearrangement links TRBV29-1 to TRBJ1-2; tentative D call: TRBD1 (6 bases). Germline V gives CDR1 SQVTM, CDR2 ANQGSEA. Trimming cost V 8 bases and J 5 bases, with 9 bases left between them. The CDR3 is made up of 10 amino acids. The CDR3 is CSSDSYGYTF. The CDR3, as DNA: TGCAGCTCGGACAGTTATGGCTACACCTTC. The full variable domain, in which reference TRBV29-1 and TRBJ1-2 provide the parts outside the CDR3, is SAVISQKPSRDICQRGTSLTIQCQVDSQVTMMFWYRQQPGQSLTLIATANQGSEATYESGFVIDKFPISRPNLTFSTLTVSNMSPEDSSIYLCSSDSYGYTFGSGTRLTVV.

V is TRBV5-1 and J is TRBJ2-7, with a weak D call TRBD1 (6 bases). The V gene's germline CDR1 is SGHRS and CDR2 YFSETQ. The CDR3 sequence is 16 residues long. Trimming took off 1 base at V and 3 bases at J, with 17 bases between the two ends. The CDR3 loop is CASSLSAGASLYEQYF. CDR3 sequence (DNA): TGCGCCAGCAGCTTGTCGGCAGGGGCCTCTCTCTACGAGCAGTACTTC.

Only a few counts were recorded for this clone. The CDR3 spells CASSAQDRGQDEQYF. In DNA form, the CDR3 reads TGTGCCAGCAGCGCACAGGACAGGGGGCAAGACGAGCAGTACTTC. This chain joins TRBV7-6 and TRBJ2-7, with 11 nucleotides matching TRBD1. The germline V gene encodes CDR1 SGHVS and CDR2 FNYEAQ. This CDR3 contains 15 residues. V shed 5 bases and J 5 bases; nucleotides not matched to a gene: 8.